These 21 T cell receptor beta chains share one sample of origin, sequenced in a study of blood T cell repertoires in COVID-19. Generated by immunoSEQ multiplex PCR, the TCRdb table keeps only in-frame clones and is missing some. The data show tens of thousands of clones, with roughly 86% seen just once and about a fifth held by the top ten. The sample was peripheral blood. The receptors were gathered from a woman aged 45-59 years with active or convalescent COVID-19.

The chain uses TRBV27 and TRBJ2-7, with TRBD1 matching 9 bases. The CDR3 is made up of 14 amino acids. Losses at the gene ends were 3 bases for V and 6 bases for J; bases not matched to a gene: 6. Germline V gene lookup returns CDR1 MNHEY and CDR2 SMNVEV (reference sequence). The CDR3 protein is CASSFGQGNGEQYF. The DNA of the CDR3 is TGTGCCAGCAGTTTCGGACAGGGGAACGGCGAGCAGTACTTC.

The count of this clone is one. The chain combines TRBV7-3 with TRBJ1-1, with 7 bases that match TRBD1. The J segment lost 1 base and the V segment lost 3 bases, leaving 2 bases of the junction unmatched. From germline, CDR1 is SGHTA and CDR2 FQGTGA. This CDR3 has 14 residues. Here the CDR3 DNA reads TGTGCCAGCAGCTTGACAGGGAGGAACACTGAAGCTTTCTTT. Translation gives CASSLTGRNTEAFF.

The rearrangement uses TRBV14 and TRBJ2-5, with TRBD2 identical over 13 bases. The CDR3 loop spans 18 amino acids. The junction had 8 bases not matched to a gene; V was cut back by 1 base and J by 3 bases. Germline V gene data show CDR1 as SGHDN and CDR2 as FVKESK. DNA for the CDR3: TGTGCCAGCAGCCAAGCACTAGCGGGAGGGCCGCGGAAAGAGACCCAGTACTTC. Its translation is CASSQALAGGPRKETQYF.

This sequence joins TRBV7-9 and TRBJ1-3, with D possibly being TRBD1 (6 bases). The germline V gene encodes CDR1 SEHNR and CDR2 FQNEAQ (reference sequence). V was pared by 5 bases and J by 0 bases, with 11 bases between. The CDR3 runs 15 residues. CDR3 DNA: TGTGCCAGCAGCCCACAGGGTAGCTCTGGAAACACCATATATTTT. Its protein product is CASSPQGSSGNTIYF.

The chain combines TRBV11-2 with TRBJ1-4, with D possibly being TRBD1 (6 bases). Germline-derived CDR1 and CDR2 are SGHAT and FQNNGV. The ends were cut back, 1 base at V and 5 bases at J, with 17 bases in the middle. This CDR3 contains 17 residues. The CDR3 DNA reads as TGTGCCAGCAGCTTAGCTGGGGGCGGCCCCCCAAATGAAAAACTGTTTTTT. Translation gives CASSLAGGGPPNEKLFF.

CDR3 sequence: CATSEGEAGANVLTF. The DNA for the CDR3 is TGTGCCACCAGTGAGGGGGAGGCTGGGGCCAACGTCCTGACTTTC. The chain is built from TRBV24-1 and TRBJ2-6, with a tentative D call TRBD2 (6 bases). V was cut by 4 bases and J by 2 bases, with 8 bases left in between. CDR3 length: 15 amino acids. Germline CDR1 KGHDR, CDR2 SFDVKD.

The CDR3 protein is CASSSRGTGPSNQPQHF. CDR3 nucleotide sequence: TGTGCCAGCAGTAGCAGGGGCACAGGACCCTCTAATCAGCCCCAGCATTTT. The genes are TRBV6-2 or TRBV6-3 and TRBJ1-5; a weak D match, TRBD1 (6 bases). The CDR3 is 17 residues long. Germline V gene lookup returns CDR1 MNHEY and CDR2 SVGEGT. Trimming took 5 bases from V and 4 from J, leaving 21 bases between them.

The chain employs TRBV10-3 and TRBJ2-7; TRBD1 matches 10 bases. The ends lost 0 bases at V and 5 bases at J; junction bases unmatched: 10. CDR3 length: 17 residues. Germline CDR1 ENHRY, CDR2 SYGVKD. CDR3 nucleotide sequence: TGTGCCATCAGTGAGTCGGAGGGACAGGGGCCTGAGGACGAGCAGTACTTC. Its translation: CAISESEGQGPEDEQYF.

This sequence joins TRBV15 and TRBJ1-4, with TRBD1 identical over 7 bases. V lost 2 bases and J lost 0; bases outside the gene matches: 6. This CDR3 comprises 17 residues. Germline loops: CDR1 LNHNV, CDR2 YYDKDF (reference sequence). The CDR3 region has the DNA TGTGCCACCAGCAGACCACCGGGACAGTCAACTAATGAAAAACTGTTTTTT. This gives the protein CATSRPPGQSTNEKLFF. Variable domain in full (rest from reference TRBV15 and TRBJ1-4): DAMVIQNPRYQVTQFGKPVTLSCSQTLNHNVMYWYQQKSSQAPKLLFHYYDKDFNNEADTPDNFQSRRPNTSFCFLDIRSPGLGDTAMYLCATSRPPGQSTNEKLFFGSGTQLSVL.

The chain is built from TRBV7-8 and TRBJ2-5; maybe TRBD2 (5 bases). Trimming took off 4 bases at V and 4 bases at J, with 10 bases between the two ends. The CDR3 runs 13 residues. In germline, CDR1 is SGHVS, CDR2 FQNEAQ. As DNA, the CDR3 is TGTGCCAGCAGCTCGGGGATGGGAGAGACCCAGTACTTC. Amino acids: CASSSGMGETQYF.

The genes are TRBV3-1 (or the pseudogene TRBV3-2) and TRBJ2-1; 9 bases fit TRBD2. The CDR3 totals 15 residues. With V trimmed by 7 bases and J by 4 bases, 8 bases remained unmatched. Germline assignment: CDR1 LGHDT and CDR2 YNNKEL (reference sequence). The CDR3 here is CASTPTSGIYNEQFF. The CDR3 nucleotides read TGTGCCAGCACCCCGACTAGCGGAATATACAATGAGCAGTTCTTC.

The gene calls are TRBV9 and TRBJ1-4; 9 nucleotides agree with TRBD1. There are 14 residues in the CDR3. V was pared by 3 bases and J by 7 bases, with 4 bases of the junction left unmatched. CDR1 is SGDLS, CDR2 YYNGEE, per germline. The CDR3 DNA follows: TGTGCCAGCAGCGCCCGGGACAGGGTTGAAAAACTGTTTTTT. Amino acids: CASSARDRVEKLFF.

This chain links TRBV15 with TRBJ2-1, with TRBD2 identical over 8 bases. Germline V gives CDR1 LNHNV, CDR2 YYDKDF (reference sequence). The CDR3 totals 18 residues. The trim removed 0 bases at V and 5 bases at J, leaving 12 bases unmatched. The CDR3 loop is CATSRELGSSGYDNEQFF. CDR3 nucleotide sequence: TGTGCCACCAGCAGAGAGCTTGGGTCTAGCGGGTATGACAATGAGCAGTTCTTC.

The genes are TRBV19 and TRBJ1-5, with 9 nucleotides matching TRBD1. Per the germline V gene, CDR1 is LNHDA and CDR2 is SQIVND (reference sequence). This CDR3 has 15 amino acids. The ends lost 6 bases at V and 0 bases at J; junction bases unmatched: 3. CDR3: CASRGQGYSNQPQHF. DNA for the CDR3: TGTGCCAGTAGAGGACAGGGGTATAGCAATCAGCCCCAGCATTTT.

Written as DNA, the CDR3 is TGTGCCAGCATCCCGGGAAGGTCAGTAGGGAACACTGAAGCTTTCTTT. It translates to CASIPGRSVGNTEAFF. The chain is built from TRBV2 and TRBJ1-1; no firm D call. CDR1 and CDR2 (germline): SNHLY, FYNNEI. The ends were cut back, 7 bases at V and 1 base at J, with 19 bases in the middle. The CDR3 spans 16 residues.

The rearrangement uses TRBV12-3 or TRBV12-4 and TRBJ1-5, with TRBD1 matching 7 bases. The CDR3 is 13 amino acids. Germline trimming cut 7 bases from V and 7 bases from J; bases unmatched to any gene: 7. CDR3 bases: TGTGCCAGCACCGGGGACAGAGACCAGCCCCAGCATTTT. This codes for CASTGDRDQPQHF.

V gene TRBV4-1 combines with J gene TRBJ2-3; 11 bases align to TRBD2. Per the germline V gene, CDR1 is MGHRA and CDR2 is YSYEKL. The CDR3 consists of 18 residues. The V segment lost 4 bases and the J segment 1 base; nucleotides outside the gene matches: 10. The CDR3 reads CASSPSFSGRGGTDTQYF. The DNA for the CDR3 is TGCGCCAGCAGCCCATCGTTTAGCGGGAGGGGCGGCACAGATACGCAGTATTTT.

This chain uses TRBV3-1 (or the pseudogene TRBV3-2) with TRBJ2-3; weak D call: TRBD2 (7 bases). Between the trimmed V and J ends, which lost 0 bases and 2 bases, there was a span of 18 bases. Germline V gene data show CDR1 as LGHDT and CDR2 as YNNKEL (reference sequence). The CDR3 runs to 18 residues. Here the CDR3 DNA reads TGTGCCAGCAGCCAAGATTTTTACAGGGAGGGGGACACAGATACGCAGTATTTT. This sequence encodes CASSQDFYREGDTDTQYF.

The chain is built from TRBV5-1 and TRBJ1-4, with 7 bases fitting TRBD1. Germline trimming cut 6 bases from V and 6 bases from J; bases unmatched to any gene: 14. CDR3 length: 16 amino acids. Germline V gene sequence: CDR1 SGHRS, CDR2 YFSETQ. CDR3 sequence: CASKDGTGQPYEKLFF. CDR3 in DNA: TGCGCCAGCAAGGATGGGACGGGACAGCCTTATGAAAAACTGTTTTTT.

V and J are TRBV2 and TRBJ2-2, with 11 bases lining up with TRBD2. Germline-derived CDR1 and CDR2 are SNHLY and FYNNEI. The CDR3 consists of 16 residues. J lost 0 bases, V lost 4 bases, and 1 base had no gene match. CDR3 nucleotide sequence: TGTGCCAGCAGTGGGACTAGCGGGTCGAACACCGGGGAGCTGTTTTTT. Its translation is CASSGTSGSNTGELFF.

This clone was counted a single time. The chain carries TRBV18 and TRBJ2-5; 10 bases fit TRBD2. This CDR3 has 16 amino acids. Germline V CDR1 and CDR2: KGHSH, LQKENI. The V segment lost 3 bases and the J segment 5 bases; nucleotides outside the gene matches: 9. CDR3 residues: CASSPPAGGIFETQYF. In DNA, the CDR3 is TGTGCCAGCTCACCCCCAGCGGGAGGGATTTTCGAGACCCAGTACTTC.